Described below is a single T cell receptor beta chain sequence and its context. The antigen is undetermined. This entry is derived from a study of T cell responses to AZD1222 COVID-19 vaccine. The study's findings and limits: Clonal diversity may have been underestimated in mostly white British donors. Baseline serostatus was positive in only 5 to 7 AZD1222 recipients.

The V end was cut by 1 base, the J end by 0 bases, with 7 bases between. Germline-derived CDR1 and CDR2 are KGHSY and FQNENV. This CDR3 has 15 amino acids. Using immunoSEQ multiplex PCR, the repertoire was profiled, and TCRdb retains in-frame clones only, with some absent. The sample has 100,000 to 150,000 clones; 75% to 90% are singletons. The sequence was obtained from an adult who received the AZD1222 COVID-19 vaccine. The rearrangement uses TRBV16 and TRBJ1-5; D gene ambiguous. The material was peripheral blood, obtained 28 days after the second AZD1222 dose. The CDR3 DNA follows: TGTGCCAGCAGCCAATTCAGCTATAGCAATCAGCCCCAGCATTTT. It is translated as CASSQFSYSNQPQHF.